Following are 16 T cell receptor beta chains from one sample sequenced in a study of T cells in Graves' hyperthyroidism and ophthalmopathy. Amplified TCR beta CDR3 regions came from RNA transcripts. Carried out on the TCR CDR3, a first-round RT-PCR used the HTBI primer set. Each CDR3 protein gets one entry after TCRdb re-called the multiplex PCR reads with MiXCR. The table records approximately 630,000 distinct CDR3 sequences, under 20% of them present only once. Sequencing was performed on blood. Source of these receptors: a woman younger than 45 with Graves' hyperthyroidism.

This clonotype was seen more than once but under ten times. The gene calls are TRBV4-3 and TRBJ2-7; TRBD2 matches 8 bases. Trimming took 4 bases from V and 6 from J; bases not matched to a gene: 8. CDR1 is LGHNA and CDR2 is YSLEER in the germline V gene. CDR3 size: 14 residues. The DNA for the CDR3 is TGCGCCAGCAGCCGACCTTGCGGGAGGCCCGAGCAGTACTTC. Translated: CASSRPCGRPEQYF.

This clonotype has more than one count but fewer than ten. The rearrangement uses TRBV28 and TRBJ1-2, with 8 bases fitting TRBD1. This CDR3 comprises 13 residues. J lost 8 bases, V lost 4 bases, and 6 bases had no gene match. Germline V gene data show CDR1 as MDHEN and CDR2 as SYDVKM. The CDR3: CASSSTGDKGYTF. CDR3 coding DNA: TGTGCCAGCAGTTCGACAGGGGATAAGGGCTACACCTTC.

The sample holds a few counts of this clonotype. V and J are TRBV30 and TRBJ2-7, with a tentative D call TRBD2 (7 bases). Germline V gives CDR1 GTSNPN, CDR2 SVGIG (reference sequence). The CDR3 runs to 14 residues. V shed 4 bases and J shed 4 bases, with 17 bases lying between them. Here the CDR3 reads CAWIKGGGEYEQYF. The DNA for the CDR3 is TGTGCCTGGATTAAGGGAGGGGGGGAGTACGAGCAGTACTTC. Full variable domain (rest looked up from reference TRBV30 and TRBJ2-7): SQTIHQWPATLVQPVGSPLSLECTVEGTSNPNLYWYRQAAGRGLQLLFYSVGIGQISSEVPQNLSASRPQDRQFILSSKKLLLSDSGFYLCAWIKGGGEYEQYFGPGTRLTVT.

The V call is TRBV10-1, the J call TRBJ2-3, with TRBD2 matching over 9 bases. J lost 4 bases, V lost 2 bases, and 4 bases had no gene match. The CDR3 length is 15 residues. Germline V lookup: CDR1 WNHNN, CDR2 SYGVQD (reference sequence). CDR3 in amino acids: CASSESGRQSDTQYF. In DNA, the CDR3 is TGCGCCAGCAGTGAGAGCGGGAGGCAGTCAGATACGCAGTATTTT.

This clonotype was seen repeatedly, ten times or more. The rearrangement uses TRBV28 and TRBJ1-1; possible D gene TRBD1, 6 bases. The V and J ends lost 6 bases and 7 bases respectively, with 12 bases between them. Germline V lookup: CDR1 MDHEN, CDR2 SYDVKM. This CDR3 comprises 12 residues. This chain's CDR3 is CASRTGWVEAFF. CDR3 bases: TGTGCCAGCAGGACAGGATGGGTTGAAGCTTTCTTT.

The chain carries TRBV4-1 and TRBJ1-1; D unresolved. The CDR3 spans 14 residues. The germline V and J ends were trimmed by 4 bases and 1 base, with 10 bases remaining between them. Germline V CDR1 and CDR2: MGHRA, YSYEKL. The CDR3 bases are TGCGCCAGCAGCCCCGGGGAGGAGAACACTGAAGCTTTCTTT. Translated, it gives CASSPGEENTEAFF.

The chain is built from TRBV9 and TRBJ1-4; a possible D gene is TRBD1 (5 bases). Deletions cut 4 bases from V and 0 bases from J, with 10 bases between. Germline CDR1 SGDLS, CDR2 YYNGEE. This CDR3 comprises 15 residues. CDR3 region: CASSPREATNEKLFF. The CDR3, as DNA: TGTGCCAGCAGCCCCAGGGAAGCAACTAATGAAAAACTGTTTTTT.

This clonotype was observed a few times. V usage is TRBV7-2 and J usage is TRBJ2-7; no definite D call. V lost 1 base to trimming and J lost 3 bases, with 10 bases between them. The CDR3 spans 14 residues. The germline V gene has CDR1 SGHTA and CDR2 FQGNSA. The CDR3 here is CASSLVEADYEQYF. The CDR3 nucleotides are TGTGCCAGCAGCTTAGTCGAGGCTGACTACGAGCAGTACTTC.

V usage is TRBV7-9 and J usage is TRBJ2-2; D gene uncertain. CDR1 is SEHNR, CDR2 FQNEAQ, per germline (reference sequence). With 2 bases removed from V and 2 bases from J, the gap between germline ends came to 6 bases. The CDR3 extends over 14 amino acids. The CDR3 region is CASSLPPNTGELFF. CDR3 DNA: TGTGCCAGCAGCTTACCCCCCAACACCGGGGAGCTGTTTTTT.

This chain links TRBV5-1 with TRBJ2-7; 10 bases map to TRBD2. This CDR3 has 14 residues. The trim removed 4 bases at V and 5 bases at J, leaving 6 bases unmatched. Germline V gene lookup returns CDR1 SGHRS and CDR2 YFSETQ. CDR3 sequence reads: CASSGLAGADEQYF. The CDR3 DNA sequence: TGCGCCAGCAGCGGTCTAGCGGGAGCCGACGAGCAGTACTTC.

The CDR3 region is CASKLQGGDTQYF. CDR3 coding DNA: TGTGCCAGCAAGTTACAGGGGGGGGACACGCAGTATTTT. The chain joins TRBV7-9 to TRBJ2-3; D is perhaps TRBD1 (8 bases). The germline CDR1 and CDR2 sequences are SEHNR and FQNEAQ (reference sequence). The CDR3 length is 13 residues. Trimming removed 7 bases from V and 9 bases from J, with 17 bases in between.

This clonotype was recorded at least ten times. V usage is TRBV3-1 and J usage is TRBJ2-1; 10 bases align to TRBD2. The CDR3 sequence is 15 residues long. CDR1 is LGHDT, CDR2 YNNKEL, per germline (reference sequence). V was pared by 2 bases and J by 7 bases, with 5 bases of the junction left unmatched. Here the CDR3 DNA reads TGTGCCAGCAGCCAACTAGCGGGAGTAAGGAATGAGCAGTTCTTC. It yields the protein CASSQLAGVRNEQFF.

The chain carries TRBV4-1 and TRBJ2-4; D might be TRBD1 (6 bases). Trimming cost V 0 bases and J 7 bases, with 10 bases left between them. The CDR3 consists of 14 residues. Germline assignment: CDR1 MGHRA and CDR2 YSYEKL. CDR3 loop: CASSQEDRMNIQYF. CDR3 nucleotides: TGCGCCAGCAGCCAAGAAGACAGGATGAACATTCAGTACTTC.

Ten or more counts support this clonotype. V usage is TRBV28 and J usage is TRBJ2-5; 10 bases match TRBD1. The V segment lost 4 bases and the J segment 5 bases; nucleotides outside the gene matches: 10. Per germline, CDR1 MDHEN and CDR2 SYDVKM. CDR3 length: 16 residues. This chain's CDR3 is CASSSSPGTGDETQYF. The CDR3 coding sequence is TGTGCCAGCAGTTCTTCTCCCGGGACAGGGGACGAGACCCAGTACTTC. The full variable domain, with the rest looked up from reference TRBV28 and TRBJ2-5, is DVKVTQSSRYLVKRTGEKVFLECVQDMDHENMFWYRQDPGLGLRLIYFSYDVKMKEKGDIPEGYSVSREKKERFSLILESASTNQTSMYLCASSSSPGTGDETQYFGPGTRLLVL.

This clonotype was observed many times. The V and J genes are TRBV27 and TRBJ2-3; D is uncertain. CDR3 size: 13 residues. The germline V gene has CDR1 MNHEY and CDR2 SMNVEV (reference sequence). V lost 5 bases and J lost 2, with 8 bases in between. The CDR3 region is CASSRTATDTQYF. The CDR3 bases are TGTGCCAGCAGTCGGACGGCCACAGATACGCAGTATTTT.

This clonotype was seen ten or more times. The rearrangement uses TRBV13 and TRBJ2-5; D not resolved. The CDR3 extends over 17 amino acids. Germline CDR1 is PRHDT and CDR2 is FYEKMQ (reference sequence). V lost 2 bases, J lost 3 bases, and 19 bases lay in between. CDR3 in amino acids: CASSLRLAEVQKETQYF. The DNA of the CDR3 is TGTGCCAGCAGCTTACGTCTTGCGGAAGTACAGAAAGAGACCCAGTACTTC.